Shown below are 19 T cell receptor beta chains from a single sample sequenced in a study of CD4 T cells in relation to SARS-CoV-2 and coronaviruses. Clones were sequenced by immunoSEQ multiplex PCR, and TCRdb holds only the in-frame ones, with some missing. The table has 38,000 or so clones, roughly four fifths seen once. What these receptors recognize is not known. The specimen was naive CD4+ T cells from PBMCs, cultured in vitro. Subset meaning: naive CD4+ T cells isolated by negative enrichment. These receptors were collected from an adult with COVID-19.

The V gene is TRBV2, the J gene TRBJ1-6; 7 nucleotides match TRBD1. Germline V gene data show CDR1 as SNHLY and CDR2 as FYNNEI. V trimming: 6 bases; J trimming: 0 bases; junction bases outside the gene matches: 2. This CDR3 region has 15 residues. CDR3 residues: CASRGDSSYNSPLHF. The CDR3, as DNA: TGTGCCAGCAGAGGGGACAGCTCCTATAATTCACCCCTCCACTTT.

The chain carries TRBV2 and TRBJ2-7, with 8 bases lining up with TRBD2. Germline V gene lookup returns CDR1 SNHLY and CDR2 FYNNEI. The length of the CDR3 is 17 residues. Trimming took 3 bases from V and 1 from J; bases not matched to a gene: 11. The CDR3 protein is CASSEGWRGRNSYEQYF. DNA of the CDR3: TGTGCCAGCAGTGAGGGGTGGCGCGGGAGGAATTCCTACGAGCAGTACTTC.

This clone has more than one count but fewer than ten. This sequence joins TRBV5-4 and TRBJ2-2; TRBD1 is a possible D gene (6 bases). Between the trimmed V and J ends, which lost 2 bases and 2 bases, there was a span of 13 bases. Germline CDR1 and CDR2: SGHNT and YYREEE (reference sequence). This CDR3 has 16 amino acids. The chain's CDR3 is CASSLARQANTGELFF. Written as DNA, the CDR3 is TGTGCCAGCAGCTTAGCCCGACAGGCTAACACCGGGGAGCTGTTTTTT.

The V call is TRBV28, the J call TRBJ1-2; tentative D call: TRBD1 (5 bases). Germline lookup yields CDR1 MDHEN and CDR2 SYDVKM. The CDR3 consists of 15 residues. Trimming left V 6 bases short and J 0 bases short, with 14 bases between. The CDR3 loop is CASSPGRDANYGYTF. Written as DNA, the CDR3 is TGTGCCAGCAGCCCGGGACGCGATGCTAACTATGGCTACACCTTC.

This clone has only a few counts. The chain links TRBV2 to TRBJ1-1, with D hard to call. CDR1 is SNHLY, CDR2 FYNNEI, per germline. The V end was cut by 3 bases, the J end by 6 bases, with 14 bases between. The CDR3 contains 14 residues. The CDR3 DNA sequence: TGTGCCAGCAGTGAGGGTAGGACGGTTGCTGAAGCTTTCTTT. Protein: CASSEGRTVAEAFF. The variable domain in full, with the rest retrieved from reference TRBV2 and TRBJ1-1, is EPEVTQTPSHQVTQMGQEVILRCVPISNHLYFYWYRQILGQKVEFLVSFYNNEISEKSEIFDDQFSVERPDGSNFTLKIRSTKLEDSAMYFCASSEGRTVAEAFFGQGTRLTVV.

V and J are TRBV4-1 and TRBJ2-3, with TRBD1 matching 12 bases. With 2 bases clipped from V and 0 bases from J, the junction kept 18 bases outside the gene matches. Looked up from germline, CDR1 is MGHRA and CDR2 is YSYEKL. The CDR3 has 22 residues. CDR3 region: CASSQSLRTGTGGPQSTDTQYF. For the CDR3, the DNA is TGCGCCAGCAGCCAATCGCTGAGAACCGGGACAGGGGGCCCGCAGAGCACAGATACGCAGTATTTT.

This clone was seen a single time. The chain couples TRBV6-5 to TRBJ2-7; D is uncertain. Germline V gene lookup returns CDR1 MNHEY and CDR2 SVGAGI. The ends were cut back, 0 bases at V and 5 bases at J, with 8 bases in the middle. The CDR3 extends over 13 amino acids. CDR3 loop: CASSYSSFNEQYF. CDR3 nucleotides: TGTGCCAGCAGTTACTCGAGTTTCAACGAGCAGTACTTC.

The sample holds one count of this clone. The chain links TRBV7-2 to TRBJ2-7; the D is unclear. Looked up from germline, CDR1 is SGHTA and CDR2 is FQGNSA. The CDR3 spans 14 residues. V lost 3 bases to trimming and J lost 10 bases, with 19 bases between them. DNA of the CDR3: TGTGCCAGCAGCTTGTCAACCCTAACTCTGGGCCAGTACTTC. Translated: CASSLSTLTLGQYF.

The J gene is TRBJ2-7, the V gene TRBV3-1 (or the pseudogene TRBV3-2), with D possibly matching TRBD1 (5 bases). The CDR3 spans 13 residues. The germline gives CDR1 LGHDT, CDR2 YNNKEL (reference sequence). V was cut by 0 bases and J by 12 bases, with 15 bases left in between. The CDR3 is CASSQEGARDRYF. The CDR3 DNA sequence: TGTGCCAGCAGCCAAGAGGGCGCCCGTGACAGGTACTTC.

The chain has TRBV19 and TRBJ2-1, with TRBD2 matching 7 bases. V trimming: 3 bases; J trimming: 7 bases; junction bases outside the gene matches: 6. From germline, CDR1 is LNHDA and CDR2 SQIVND (reference sequence). The CDR3 sequence is 14 residues long. The CDR3 sequence is CASSMGWGGNEQFF. The CDR3, as DNA: TGTGCCAGTAGTATGGGTTGGGGGGGTAATGAGCAGTTCTTC.

The V gene is TRBV6-2 or TRBV6-3, the J gene TRBJ2-5, with D possibly being TRBD1 or TRBD2 (5 bases each). The CDR3 spans 15 residues. Per germline, CDR1 MNHEY and CDR2 SVGEGT. The V end lost 6 bases, the J end lost 0 bases, and 14 bases lay between the germline ends. This chain's CDR3 is CASSRGTDHQETQYF. DNA for the CDR3: TGTGCCAGCAGCCGAGGGACCGACCACCAAGAGACCCAGTACTTC.

The CDR3 nucleotides read TGTGCCAGCAGTTACTCGACAGCCTTTACGAACACTGAAGCTTTCTTT. Translation gives CASSYSTAFTNTEAFF. The chain couples TRBV6-5 to TRBJ1-1, with D possibly TRBD1 on 5 matching bases. From germline, CDR1 is MNHEY and CDR2 SVGAGI. The CDR3 is made up of 16 amino acids. Deletions cut 0 bases from V and 1 base from J, with 12 bases between.

The V gene is TRBV7-9, the J gene TRBJ2-1; 12 nucleotides match TRBD2. After removal of 0 bases from V and 2 bases from J, the junction contained 5 bases not matched to a gene. The CDR3 has 18 residues. Per germline, CDR1 SEHNR and CDR2 FQNEAQ (reference sequence). CDR3 protein: CASSLALWTSGTYNEQFF. Here the CDR3 DNA reads TGTGCCAGCAGCTTAGCGTTGTGGACTAGCGGGACCTACAATGAGCAGTTCTTC.

The chain couples TRBV6-2 or TRBV6-3 to TRBJ1-1; D unclear. V lost 2 bases and J lost 0, with 4 bases in between. From germline, CDR1 is MNHEY and CDR2 SVGEGT. This CDR3 is built from 13 residues. The CDR3: CASSYRVNTEAFF. The DNA of the CDR3 is TGTGCCAGCAGTTACAGGGTGAACACTGAAGCTTTCTTT.

This clone was seen a single time. This sequence joins TRBV29-1 and TRBJ2-5; D may be TRBD1 (6 bases). The CDR3 is 17 residues long. Germline lookup yields CDR1 SQVTM and CDR2 ANQGSEA. Trimming left V 3 bases short and J 4 bases short, with 24 bases between. CDR3 protein: CSVDWGTAGELTETQYF. CDR3 bases: TGCAGCGTTGATTGGGGAACTGCAGGGGAGTTAACAGAGACCCAGTACTTC.

The chain recombines TRBV12-3 or TRBV12-4 with TRBJ2-7, with D hard to call. The CDR3 length is 13 residues. The V end lost 4 bases, the J end lost 4 bases, and 11 bases lay between the germline ends. CDR3 in amino acids: CASSWAGVYEQYF. The DNA for the CDR3 is TGTGCCAGCAGTTGGGCAGGCGTTTACGAGCAGTACTTC.

The rearrangement uses TRBV27 and TRBJ2-7; 10 nucleotides agree with TRBD2. The CDR3 is 15 residues long. CDR1 is MNHEY, CDR2 SMNVEV, per germline (reference sequence). Trimming removed 6 bases from V and 4 bases from J; junction bases left unmatched: 9. The CDR3 DNA follows: TGTGCCAGCAGATTACTAGCGGGGCCACCATACGAGCAGTACTTC. Translated: CASRLLAGPPYEQYF.

This clone was observed once. The chain employs TRBV28 and TRBJ2-1, with 9 positions matching TRBD2. J gave up 8 bases and V 4 bases, and 21 bases lay outside the gene matches. The CDR3 runs to 19 residues. Looked up from germline, CDR1 is MDHEN and CDR2 is SYDVKM. The CDR3 nucleotides read TGTGCCAGCAGTTATGGCCCCTCCGGGGGTAAGCGGGAGGACCATGAGCAGTTCTTC. Its protein product is CASSYGPSGGKREDHEQFF.

This clone has more than one count but fewer than ten. The chain is built from TRBV19 and TRBJ2-7, with 7 bases identical to TRBD2. The CDR3 length is 14 residues. Trimming took 3 bases from V and 2 from J; bases not matched to a gene: 4. Germline loops: CDR1 LNHDA, CDR2 SQIVND (reference sequence). Here the CDR3 reads CASSMREFPYEQYF. CDR3 nucleotide sequence: TGTGCCAGTAGTATGCGGGAGTTTCCCTACGAGCAGTACTTC.